This entry is about one TCR beta chain. These data belong to a study of technical replicates of blood from a few donors. Method: immunoSEQ multiplex PCR; TCRdb's copy keeps in-frame clones and lacks some. The sample has almost 70,000 clones, about 87% seen once. V lost 3 bases to trimming and J lost 0 bases; unmatched junction nucleotides: 2. CDR1 and CDR2 (germline): SEHNR, FQNEAQ (reference sequence). The CDR3 totals 15 residues. The source is a human donor in good health. Some clones in this sample may be carry-over from other donors' samples. This chain joins TRBV7-9 and TRBJ1-3; 7 nucleotides match TRBD1. The sequencing input was PBMCs. The CDR3 DNA reads as TGTGCCAGCAGCTTGGCAGGGGGCTCTGGAAACACCATATATTTT. This encodes CASSLAGGSGNTIYF.